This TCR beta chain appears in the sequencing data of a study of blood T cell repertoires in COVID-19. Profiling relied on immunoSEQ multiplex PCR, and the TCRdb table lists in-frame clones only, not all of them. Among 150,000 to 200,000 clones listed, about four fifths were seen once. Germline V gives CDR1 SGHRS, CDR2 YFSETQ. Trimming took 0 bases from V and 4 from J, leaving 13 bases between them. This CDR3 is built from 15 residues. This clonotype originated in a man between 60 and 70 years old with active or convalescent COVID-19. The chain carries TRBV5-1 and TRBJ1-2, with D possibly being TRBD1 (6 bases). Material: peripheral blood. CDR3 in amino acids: CASSLAAGESYGYTF. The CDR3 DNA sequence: TGCGCCAGCAGCTTGGCGGCAGGGGAAAGCTATGGCTACACCTTC.